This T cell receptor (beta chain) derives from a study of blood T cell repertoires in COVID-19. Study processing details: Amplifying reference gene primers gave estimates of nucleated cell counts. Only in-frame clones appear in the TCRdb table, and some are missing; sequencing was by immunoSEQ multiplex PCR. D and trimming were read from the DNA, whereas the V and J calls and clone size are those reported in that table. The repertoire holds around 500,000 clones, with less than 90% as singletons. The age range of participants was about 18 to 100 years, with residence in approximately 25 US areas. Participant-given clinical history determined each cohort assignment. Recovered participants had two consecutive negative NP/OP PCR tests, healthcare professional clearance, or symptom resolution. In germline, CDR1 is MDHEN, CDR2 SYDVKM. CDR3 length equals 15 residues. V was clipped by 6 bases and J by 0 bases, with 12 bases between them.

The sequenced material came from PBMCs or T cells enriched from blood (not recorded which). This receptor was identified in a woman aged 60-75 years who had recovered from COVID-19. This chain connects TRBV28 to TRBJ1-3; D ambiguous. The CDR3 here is CASSVTGRSGNTIYF. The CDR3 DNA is TGTGCCAGCAGCGTTACGGGTCGCTCTGGAAACACCATATATTTT.